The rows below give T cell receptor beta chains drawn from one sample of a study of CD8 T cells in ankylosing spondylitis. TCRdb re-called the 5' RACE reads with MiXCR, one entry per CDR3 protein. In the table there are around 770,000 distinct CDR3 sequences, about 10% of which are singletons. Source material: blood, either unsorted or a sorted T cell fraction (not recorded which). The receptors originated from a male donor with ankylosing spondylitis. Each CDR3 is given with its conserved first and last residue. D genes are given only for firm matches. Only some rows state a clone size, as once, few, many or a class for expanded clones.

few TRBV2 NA CASRSVPYGYTF
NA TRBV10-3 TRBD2 CAIRAGTSGGGDTQYF
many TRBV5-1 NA CASSYNYQNTEAFF
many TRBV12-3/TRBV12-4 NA CASSLGGSEKLFF
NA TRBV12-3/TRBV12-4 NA CASSSRGLDTQYF
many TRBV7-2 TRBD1 CASSSSGTASYEQYF
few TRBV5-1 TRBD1 CASSQDRGGAKNIQYF
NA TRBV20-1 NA CSARPGSAGYTF
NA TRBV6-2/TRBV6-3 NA CASSTIGRSTYEQYF
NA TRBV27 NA CASTPASYEQYF
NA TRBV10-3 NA CATRAGQETTEAFF
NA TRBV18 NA CASSPLTASNEKLFF
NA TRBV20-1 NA CSARATTYTEAFF